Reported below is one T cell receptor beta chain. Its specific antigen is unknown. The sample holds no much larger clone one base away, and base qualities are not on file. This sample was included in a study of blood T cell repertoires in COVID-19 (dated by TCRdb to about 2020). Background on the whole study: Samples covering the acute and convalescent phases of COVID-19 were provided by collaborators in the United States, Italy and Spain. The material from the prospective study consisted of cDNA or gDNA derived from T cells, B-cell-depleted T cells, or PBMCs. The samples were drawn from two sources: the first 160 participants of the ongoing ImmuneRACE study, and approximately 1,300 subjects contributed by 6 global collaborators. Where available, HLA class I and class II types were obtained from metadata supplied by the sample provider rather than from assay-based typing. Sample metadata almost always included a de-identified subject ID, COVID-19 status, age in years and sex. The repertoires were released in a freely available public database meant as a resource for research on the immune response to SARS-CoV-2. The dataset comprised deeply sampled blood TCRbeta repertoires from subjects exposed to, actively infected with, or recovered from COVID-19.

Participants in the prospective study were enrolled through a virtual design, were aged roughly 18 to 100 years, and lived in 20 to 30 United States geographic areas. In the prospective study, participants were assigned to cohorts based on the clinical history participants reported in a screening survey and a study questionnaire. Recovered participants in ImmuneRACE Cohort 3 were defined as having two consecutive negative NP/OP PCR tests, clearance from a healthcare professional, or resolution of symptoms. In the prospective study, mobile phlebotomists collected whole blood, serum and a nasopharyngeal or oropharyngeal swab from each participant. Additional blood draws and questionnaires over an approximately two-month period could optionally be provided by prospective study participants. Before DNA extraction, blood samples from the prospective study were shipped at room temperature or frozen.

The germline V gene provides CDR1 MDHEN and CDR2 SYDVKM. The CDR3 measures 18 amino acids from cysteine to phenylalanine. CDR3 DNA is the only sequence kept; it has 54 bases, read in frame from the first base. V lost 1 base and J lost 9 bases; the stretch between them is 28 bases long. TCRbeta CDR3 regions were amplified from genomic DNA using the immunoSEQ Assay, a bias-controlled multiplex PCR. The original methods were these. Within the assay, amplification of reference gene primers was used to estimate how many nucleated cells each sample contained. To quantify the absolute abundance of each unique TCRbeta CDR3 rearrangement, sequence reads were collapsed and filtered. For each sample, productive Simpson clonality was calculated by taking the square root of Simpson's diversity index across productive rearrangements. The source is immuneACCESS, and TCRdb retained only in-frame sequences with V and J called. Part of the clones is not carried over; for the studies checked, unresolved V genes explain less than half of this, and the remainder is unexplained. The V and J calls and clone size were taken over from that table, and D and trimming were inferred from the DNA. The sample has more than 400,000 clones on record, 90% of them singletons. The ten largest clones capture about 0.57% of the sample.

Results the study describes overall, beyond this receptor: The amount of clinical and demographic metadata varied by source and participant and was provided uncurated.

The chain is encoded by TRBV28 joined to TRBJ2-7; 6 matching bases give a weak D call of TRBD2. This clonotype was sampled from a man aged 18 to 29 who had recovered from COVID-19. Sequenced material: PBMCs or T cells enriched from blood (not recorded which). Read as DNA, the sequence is TGTGCCAGCAGTTTATCCCTGCCTGCACTCAGAAATCTGGGGGGGCAGTACTTC. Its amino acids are CASSLSLPALRNLGGQYF.